One and the same sample provided the 3 T cell receptor beta chains below, sequenced in a study of shared clonotypes between healthy human individuals. Sequencing used immunoSEQ multiplex PCR; TCRdb keeps in-frame clones, though not all of them. The sample holds about 2 million clones, about 95% seen once. CD45RO-negative CD8 cells positively selected for CCR7 made up the naive population, which excluded terminally differentiated effector memory CD45RA+ cells. What was sequenced was naive CD8+ T cells sorted from blood. The source of these receptors is a man between 18 and 29 years old in good health.

This clone came up once. V and J are TRBV25-1 and TRBJ1-1; 8 bases match TRBD1. The length of the CDR3 is 12 residues. V shed 7 bases, J shed 5 bases, and the junction held 3 bases outside the gene matches. Germline V gene sequence: CDR1 MGHDK, CDR2 SYGVNS. As DNA, the CDR3 is TGTGCCAGCAACACAGGGGGGACTGAAGCTTTCTTT. This gives the protein CASNTGGTEAFF. Together with reference TRBV25-1 and TRBJ1-1, the CDR3 gives the full variable domain: EADIYQTPRYLVIGTGKKITLECSQTMGHDKMYWYQQDPGMELHLIHYSYGVNSTEKGDLSSESTVSRIRTEHFPLTLESARPSHTSQYLCASNTGGTEAFFGQGTRLTVV.

This chain joins TRBV5-6 and TRBJ1-1; TRBD1 is a possible D gene (6 bases). The V end was cut by 5 bases, the J end by 4 bases, with 15 bases between. Per the germline V gene, CDR1 is SGHDT and CDR2 is YYEEEE. CDR3 length: 14 amino acids. The CDR3 coding sequence is TGTGCCAGCAGTTCTATCACAGGGACCACTGAAGCTTTCTTT. Protein product: CASSSITGTTEAFF.

The V gene is TRBV2, the J gene TRBJ2-7; 7 bases are a match to TRBD2. J gave up 6 bases and V 8 bases, and 7 bases lay outside the gene matches. Per germline, CDR1 SNHLY and CDR2 FYNNEI. The length of the CDR3 is 12 residues. For the CDR3, the DNA is TGTGCCAGCGGGGAGGGTTTAAGCGAGCAGTACTTC. Translated: CASGEGLSEQYF.